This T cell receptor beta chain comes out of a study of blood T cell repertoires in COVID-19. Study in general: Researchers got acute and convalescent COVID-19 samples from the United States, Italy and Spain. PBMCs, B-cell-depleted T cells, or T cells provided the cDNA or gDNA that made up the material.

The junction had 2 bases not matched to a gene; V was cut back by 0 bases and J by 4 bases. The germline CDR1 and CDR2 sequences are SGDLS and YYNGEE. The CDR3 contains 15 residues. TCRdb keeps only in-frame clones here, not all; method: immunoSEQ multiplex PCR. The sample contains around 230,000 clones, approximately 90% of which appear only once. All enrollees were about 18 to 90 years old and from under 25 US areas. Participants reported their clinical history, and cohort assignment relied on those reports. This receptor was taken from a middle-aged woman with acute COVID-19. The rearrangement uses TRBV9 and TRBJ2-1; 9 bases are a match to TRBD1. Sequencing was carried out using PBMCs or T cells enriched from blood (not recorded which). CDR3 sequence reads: CASSVGTGAYNEQFF. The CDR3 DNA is TGTGCCAGCAGCGTAGGGACAGGGGCATACAATGAGCAGTTCTTC. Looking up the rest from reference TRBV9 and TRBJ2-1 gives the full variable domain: DSGVTQTPKHLITATGQRVTLRCSPRSGDLSVYWYQQSLDQGLQFLIQYYNGEERAKGNILERFSAQQFPDLHSELNLSSLELGDSALYFCASSVGTGAYNEQFFGPGTRLTVL.